This TCR beta chain was obtained from a study of blood T cell repertoires in COVID-19. Background on the study: Whether acute or convalescent, the COVID-19 samples came from the United States, Italy and Spain. From T cells, B-cell-depleted T cells, or PBMCs came the material, which was cDNA or gDNA.

CDR1 is SNHLY, CDR2 FYNNEI, per germline. The CDR3 runs to 16 residues. V lost 1 base to trimming and J lost 0 bases; unmatched junction nucleotides: 1. The protocol was immunoSEQ multiplex PCR, while the TCRdb copy is restricted to in-frame clones and leaves out a portion. The sample includes about 160,000 clones, 84% of them seen just once. Sample: peripheral blood. The origin of this receptor is a man in his late teens or twenties with active or convalescent COVID-19. The chain employs TRBV2 and TRBJ2-4; 9 bases line up with TRBD2. CDR3 DNA: TGTGCCAGCAGTGAAGGACTAGCGGTAGCCAAAAACATTCAGTACTTC. Amino acid sequence: CASSEGLAVAKNIQYF.